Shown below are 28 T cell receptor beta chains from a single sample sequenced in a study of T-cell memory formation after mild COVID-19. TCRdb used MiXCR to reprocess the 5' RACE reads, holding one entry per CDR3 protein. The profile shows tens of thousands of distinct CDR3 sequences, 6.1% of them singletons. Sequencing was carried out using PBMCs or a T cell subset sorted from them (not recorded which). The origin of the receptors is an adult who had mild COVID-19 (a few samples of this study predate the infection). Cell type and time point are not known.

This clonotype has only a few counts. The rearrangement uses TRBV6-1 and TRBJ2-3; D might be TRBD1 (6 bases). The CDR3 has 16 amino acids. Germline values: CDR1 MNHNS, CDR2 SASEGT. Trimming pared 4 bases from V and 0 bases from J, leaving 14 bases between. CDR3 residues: CASSGFIGQSTDTQYF. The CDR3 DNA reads TGTGCCAGCAGTGGGTTTATCGGACAGAGCACAGATACGCAGTATTTT.

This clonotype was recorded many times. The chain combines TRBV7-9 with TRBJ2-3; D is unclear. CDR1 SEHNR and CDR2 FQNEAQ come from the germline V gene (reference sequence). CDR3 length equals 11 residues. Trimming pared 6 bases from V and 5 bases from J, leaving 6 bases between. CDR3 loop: CASRIQDTQYF. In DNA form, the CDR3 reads TGTGCCAGCAGGATTCAAGATACGCAGTATTTT.

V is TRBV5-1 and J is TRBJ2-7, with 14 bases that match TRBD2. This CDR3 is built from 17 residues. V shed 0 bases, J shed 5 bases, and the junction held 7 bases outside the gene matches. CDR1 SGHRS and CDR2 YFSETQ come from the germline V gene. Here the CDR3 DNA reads TGCGCCAGCAGCTTGGGACTAGCGGGAGGGCCAGTCAACGAGCAGTACTTC. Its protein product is CASSLGLAGGPVNEQYF.

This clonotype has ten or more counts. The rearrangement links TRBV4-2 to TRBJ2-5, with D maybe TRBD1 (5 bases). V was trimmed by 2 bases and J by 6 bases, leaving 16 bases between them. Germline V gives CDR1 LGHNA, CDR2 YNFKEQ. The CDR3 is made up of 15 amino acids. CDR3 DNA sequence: TGTGCCAGCAGCCAACCCGTAGGGGATCAAAAGACCCAGTACTTC. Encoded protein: CASSQPVGDQKTQYF.

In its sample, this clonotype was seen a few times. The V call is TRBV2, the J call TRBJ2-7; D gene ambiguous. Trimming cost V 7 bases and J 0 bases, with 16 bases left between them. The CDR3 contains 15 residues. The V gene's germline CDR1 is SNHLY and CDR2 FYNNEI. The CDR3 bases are TGTGCCAGCAATGTCGGCTTCCTAAGCTCCTACGAGCAGTACTTC. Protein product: CASNVGFLSSYEQYF.

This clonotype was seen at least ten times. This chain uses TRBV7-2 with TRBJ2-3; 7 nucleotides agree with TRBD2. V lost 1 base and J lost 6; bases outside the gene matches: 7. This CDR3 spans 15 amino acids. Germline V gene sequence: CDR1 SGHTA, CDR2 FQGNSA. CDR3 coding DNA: TGTGCCAGCAGCTTAGAGTGGTCTAGCGGCGATACGCAGTATTTT. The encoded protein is CASSLEWSSGDTQYF.

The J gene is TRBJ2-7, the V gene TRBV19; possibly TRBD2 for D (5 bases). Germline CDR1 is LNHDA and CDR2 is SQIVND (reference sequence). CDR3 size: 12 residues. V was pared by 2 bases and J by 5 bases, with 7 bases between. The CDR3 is CASSITGNEQYF. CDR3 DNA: TGTGCCAGTAGTATAACCGGGAACGAGCAGTACTTC. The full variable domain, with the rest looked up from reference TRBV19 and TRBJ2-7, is DGGITQSPKYLFRKEGQNVTLSCEQNLNHDAMYWYRQDPGQGLRLIYYSQIVNDFQKGDIAEGYSVSREKKESFPLTVTSAQKNPTAFYLCASSITGNEQYFGPGTRLTVT.

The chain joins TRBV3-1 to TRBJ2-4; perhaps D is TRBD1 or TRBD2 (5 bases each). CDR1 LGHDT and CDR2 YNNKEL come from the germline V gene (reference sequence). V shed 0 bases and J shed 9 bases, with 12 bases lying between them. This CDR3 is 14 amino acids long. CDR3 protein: CASSQDVRAGIQYF. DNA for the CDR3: TGTGCCAGCAGCCAAGATGTCAGGGCGGGCATTCAGTACTTC.

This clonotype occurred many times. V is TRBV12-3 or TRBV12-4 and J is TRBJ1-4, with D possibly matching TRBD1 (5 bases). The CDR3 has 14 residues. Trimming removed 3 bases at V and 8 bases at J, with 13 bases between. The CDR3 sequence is CASSLAGPGEKLFF. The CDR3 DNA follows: TGTGCCAGCAGTTTGGCGGGGCCTGGGGAAAAACTGTTTTTT.

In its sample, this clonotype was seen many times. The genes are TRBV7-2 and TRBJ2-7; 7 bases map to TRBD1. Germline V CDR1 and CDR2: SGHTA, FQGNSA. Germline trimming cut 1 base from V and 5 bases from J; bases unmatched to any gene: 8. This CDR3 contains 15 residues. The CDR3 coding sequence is TGTGCCAGCAGCTTAGGTAGGGGGCGGACAGACGAGCAGTACTTC. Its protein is CASSLGRGRTDEQYF.

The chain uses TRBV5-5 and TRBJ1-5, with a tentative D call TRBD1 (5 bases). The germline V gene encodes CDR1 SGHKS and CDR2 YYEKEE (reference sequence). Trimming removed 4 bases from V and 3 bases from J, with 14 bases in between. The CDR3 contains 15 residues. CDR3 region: CASSTTDRYNQPQHF. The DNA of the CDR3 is TGTGCCAGCAGCACGACCGACAGATACAATCAGCCCCAGCATTTT.

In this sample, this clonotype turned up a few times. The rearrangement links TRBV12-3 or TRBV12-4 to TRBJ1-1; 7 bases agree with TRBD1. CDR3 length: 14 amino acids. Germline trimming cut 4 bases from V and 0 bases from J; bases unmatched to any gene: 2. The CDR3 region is CASSYRGLNTEAFF. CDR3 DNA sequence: TGTGCCAGCAGTTACAGGGGTTTGAACACTGAAGCTTTCTTT.

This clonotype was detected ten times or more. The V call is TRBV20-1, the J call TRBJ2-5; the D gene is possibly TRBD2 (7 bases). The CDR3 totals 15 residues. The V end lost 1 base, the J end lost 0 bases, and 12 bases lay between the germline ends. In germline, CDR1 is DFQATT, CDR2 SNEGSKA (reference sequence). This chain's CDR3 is CSARVAGAYQETQYF. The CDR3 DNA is TGCAGTGCTAGAGTGGCGGGGGCGTACCAAGAGACCCAGTACTTC.

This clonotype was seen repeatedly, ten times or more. DNA for the CDR3: TGCAGCGTTTTCCGACTAGCGGGAGTGGTAGATACGCAGTATTTT. This sequence encodes CSVFRLAGVVDTQYF. The chain recombines TRBV29-1 with TRBJ2-3; TRBD2 aligns across 12 bases. Germline lookup yields CDR1 SQVTM and CDR2 ANQGSEA. The V gene end was trimmed by 5 bases and the J gene end by 5 bases; junction bases not matched to a gene: 8. The CDR3 extends over 15 amino acids.

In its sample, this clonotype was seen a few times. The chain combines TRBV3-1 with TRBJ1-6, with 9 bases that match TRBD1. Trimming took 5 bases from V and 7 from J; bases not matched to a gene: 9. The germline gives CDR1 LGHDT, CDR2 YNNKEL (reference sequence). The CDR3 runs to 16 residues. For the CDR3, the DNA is TGTGCCAGCAGCAGCGCCGGGACAGGGTACAATTCACCCCTCCACTTT. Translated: CASSSAGTGYNSPLHF.

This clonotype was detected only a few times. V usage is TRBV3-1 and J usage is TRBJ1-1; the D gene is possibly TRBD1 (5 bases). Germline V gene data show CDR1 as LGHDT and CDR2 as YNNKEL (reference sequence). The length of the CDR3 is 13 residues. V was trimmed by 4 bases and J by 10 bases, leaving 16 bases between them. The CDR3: CASSPRGGEGAFF. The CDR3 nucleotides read TGTGCCAGCAGCCCCCGCGGGGGGGAGGGAGCTTTCTTT.

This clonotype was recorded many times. In nucleotides, the CDR3 is TGTGCCACCAGTGATCCGGGACTAGCGGGAAATGAGCAGTTCTTC. It codes for CATSDPGLAGNEQFF. The V gene is TRBV24-1, the J gene TRBJ2-1; 13 positions agree with TRBD2. V lost 3 bases and J lost 7; bases outside the gene matches: 2. The CDR3 is made up of 15 amino acids. Germline V gene sequence: CDR1 KGHDR, CDR2 SFDVKD.

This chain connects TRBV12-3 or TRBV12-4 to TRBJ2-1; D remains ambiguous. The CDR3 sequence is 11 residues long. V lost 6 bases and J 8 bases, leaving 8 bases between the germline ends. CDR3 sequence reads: CASSVRDEQFF. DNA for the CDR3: TGTGCCAGCAGCGTACGGGATGAGCAGTTCTTC.

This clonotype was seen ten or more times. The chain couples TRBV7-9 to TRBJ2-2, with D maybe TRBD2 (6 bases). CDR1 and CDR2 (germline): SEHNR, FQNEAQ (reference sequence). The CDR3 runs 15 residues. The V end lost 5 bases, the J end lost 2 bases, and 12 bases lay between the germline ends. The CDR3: CASSNPSANTGELFF. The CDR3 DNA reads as TGTGCCAGCAGCAACCCTAGCGCTAACACCGGGGAGCTGTTTTTT.

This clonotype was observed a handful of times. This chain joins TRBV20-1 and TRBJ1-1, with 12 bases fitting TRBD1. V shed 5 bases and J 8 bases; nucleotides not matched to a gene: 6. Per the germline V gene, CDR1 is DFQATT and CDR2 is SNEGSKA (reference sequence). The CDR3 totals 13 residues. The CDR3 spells CSARGQGASEAFF. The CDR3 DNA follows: TGCAGTGCTCGGGGACAGGGGGCTTCCGAAGCTTTCTTT.

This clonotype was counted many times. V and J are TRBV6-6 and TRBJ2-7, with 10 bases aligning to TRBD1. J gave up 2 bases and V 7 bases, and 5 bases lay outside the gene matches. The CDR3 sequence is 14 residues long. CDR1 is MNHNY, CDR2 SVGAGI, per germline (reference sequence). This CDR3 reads CASTKDRGTYEQYF. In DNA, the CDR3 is TGTGCCAGCACCAAGGACAGGGGGACCTACGAGCAGTACTTC.

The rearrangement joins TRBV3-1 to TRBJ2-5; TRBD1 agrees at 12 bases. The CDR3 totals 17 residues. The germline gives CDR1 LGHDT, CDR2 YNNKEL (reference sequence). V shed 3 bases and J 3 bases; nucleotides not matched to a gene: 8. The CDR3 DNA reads TGTGCCAGCAGCCATGGGACAGGGGGCTCTTGGAAAGAGACCCAGTACTTC. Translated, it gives CASSHGTGGSWKETQYF.

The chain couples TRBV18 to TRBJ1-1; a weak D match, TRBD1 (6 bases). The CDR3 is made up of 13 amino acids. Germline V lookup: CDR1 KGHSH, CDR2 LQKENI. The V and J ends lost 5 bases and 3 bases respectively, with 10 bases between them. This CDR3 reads CASSSNRDTEAFF. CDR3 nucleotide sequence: TGTGCCAGCTCATCCAACAGGGACACTGAAGCTTTCTTT. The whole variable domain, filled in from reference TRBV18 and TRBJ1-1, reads NAGVMQNPRHLVRRRGQEARLRCSPMKGHSHVYWYRQLPEEGLKFMVYLQKENIIDESGMPKERFSAEFPKEGPSILRIQQVVRGDSAAYFCASSSNRDTEAFFGQGTRLTVV.

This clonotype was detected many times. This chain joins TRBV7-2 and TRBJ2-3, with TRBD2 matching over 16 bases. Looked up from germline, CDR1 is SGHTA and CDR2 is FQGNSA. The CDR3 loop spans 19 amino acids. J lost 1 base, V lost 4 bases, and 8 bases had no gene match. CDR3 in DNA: TGTGCCAGCAGCTCTGGGACTAGCGGGAGGGCCTTTGGCACAGATACGCAGTATTTT. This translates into CASSSGTSGRAFGTDTQYF.

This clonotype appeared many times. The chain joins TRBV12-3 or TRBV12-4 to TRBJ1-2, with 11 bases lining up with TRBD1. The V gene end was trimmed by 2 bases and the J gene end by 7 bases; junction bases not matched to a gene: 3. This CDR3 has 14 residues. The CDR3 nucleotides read TGTGCCAGCAGTTTATGGACAGGGGGCGGTGGCTACACCTTC. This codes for CASSLWTGGGGYTF.

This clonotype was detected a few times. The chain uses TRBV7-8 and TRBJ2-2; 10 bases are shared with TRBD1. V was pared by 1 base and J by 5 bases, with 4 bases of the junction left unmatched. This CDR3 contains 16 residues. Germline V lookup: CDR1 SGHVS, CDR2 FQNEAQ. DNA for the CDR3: TGTGCCAGCAGCTTAGGGGGACAGGGGTTTACCGGGGAGCTGTTTTTT. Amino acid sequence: CASSLGGQGFTGELFF.

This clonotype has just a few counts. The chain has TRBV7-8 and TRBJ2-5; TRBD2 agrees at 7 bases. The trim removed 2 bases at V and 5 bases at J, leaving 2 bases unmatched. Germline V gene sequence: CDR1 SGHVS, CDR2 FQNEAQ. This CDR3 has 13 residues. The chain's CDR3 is CASSLPGGETQYF. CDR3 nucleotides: TGTGCCAGCAGCTTACCCGGGGGGGAGACCCAGTACTTC.

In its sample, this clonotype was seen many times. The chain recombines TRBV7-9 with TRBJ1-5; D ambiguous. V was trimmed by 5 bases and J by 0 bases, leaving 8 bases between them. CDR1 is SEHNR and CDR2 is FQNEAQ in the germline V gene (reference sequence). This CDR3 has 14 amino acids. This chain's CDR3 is CASSPQASNQPQHF. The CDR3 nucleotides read TGTGCCAGCAGCCCCCAAGCTAGCAATCAGCCCCAGCATTTT. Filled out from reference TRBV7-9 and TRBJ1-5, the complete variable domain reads DTGVSQNPRHKITKRGQNVTFRCDPISEHNRLYWYRQTLGQGPEFLTYFQNEAQLEKSRLLSDRFSAERPKGSFSTLEIQRTEQGDSAMYLCASSPQASNQPQHFGDGTRLSIL.